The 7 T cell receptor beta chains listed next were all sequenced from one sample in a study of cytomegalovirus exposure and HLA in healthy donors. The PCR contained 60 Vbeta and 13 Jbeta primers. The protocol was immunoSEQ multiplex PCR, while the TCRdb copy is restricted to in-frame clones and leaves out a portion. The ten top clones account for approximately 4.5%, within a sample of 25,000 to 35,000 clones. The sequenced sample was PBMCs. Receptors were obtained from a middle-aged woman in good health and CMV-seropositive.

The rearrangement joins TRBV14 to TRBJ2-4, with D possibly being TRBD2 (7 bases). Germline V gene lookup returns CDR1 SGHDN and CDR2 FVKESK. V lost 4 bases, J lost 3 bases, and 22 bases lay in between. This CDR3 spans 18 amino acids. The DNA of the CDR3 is TGTGCCAGCAGCCCATCCGTGGGGGGGCGCGGTGTCAAAAACATTCAGTACTTC. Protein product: CASSPSVGGRGVKNIQYF.

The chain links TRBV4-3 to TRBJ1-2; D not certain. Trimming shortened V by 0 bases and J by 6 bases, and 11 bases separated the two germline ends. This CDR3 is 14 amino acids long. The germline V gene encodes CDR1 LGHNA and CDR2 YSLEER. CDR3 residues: CASSQEGQLNGYTF. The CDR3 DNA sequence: TGCGCCAGCAGCCAAGAGGGCCAGTTAAATGGCTACACCTTC.

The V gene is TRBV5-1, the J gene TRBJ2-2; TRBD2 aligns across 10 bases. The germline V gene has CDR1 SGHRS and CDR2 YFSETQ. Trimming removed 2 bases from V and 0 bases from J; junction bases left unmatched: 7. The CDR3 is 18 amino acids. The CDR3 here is CASSLVTSGSTNTGELFF. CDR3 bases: TGCGCCAGCAGCTTAGTGACTAGCGGGTCGACGAACACCGGGGAGCTGTTTTTT.

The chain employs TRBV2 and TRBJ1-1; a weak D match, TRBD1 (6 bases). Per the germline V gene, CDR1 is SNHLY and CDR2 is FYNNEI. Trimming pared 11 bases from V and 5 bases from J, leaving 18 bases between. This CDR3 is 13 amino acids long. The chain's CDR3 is CAASRGEGTEAFF. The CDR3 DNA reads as TGTGCCGCCTCTAGGGGGGAGGGGACTGAAGCTTTCTTT.

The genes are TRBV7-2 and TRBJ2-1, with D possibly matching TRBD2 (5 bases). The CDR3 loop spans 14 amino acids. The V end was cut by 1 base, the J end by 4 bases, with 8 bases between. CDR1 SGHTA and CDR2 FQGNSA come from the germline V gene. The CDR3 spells CASSLVGGYNEQFF. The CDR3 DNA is TGTGCCAGCAGCTTAGTCGGAGGATACAATGAGCAGTTCTTC.

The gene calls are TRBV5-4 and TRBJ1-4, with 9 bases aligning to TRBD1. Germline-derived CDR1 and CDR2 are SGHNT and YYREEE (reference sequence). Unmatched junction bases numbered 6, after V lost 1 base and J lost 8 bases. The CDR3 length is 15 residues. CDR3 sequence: CASSLWTGVREKLFF. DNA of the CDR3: TGTGCCAGCAGCTTGTGGACAGGGGTCAGGGAAAAACTGTTTTTT.

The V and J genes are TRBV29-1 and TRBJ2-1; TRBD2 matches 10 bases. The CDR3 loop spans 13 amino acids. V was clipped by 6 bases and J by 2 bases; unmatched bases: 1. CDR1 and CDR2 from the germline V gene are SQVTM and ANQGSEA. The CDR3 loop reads CSVSGRAYNEQFF. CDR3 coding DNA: TGCAGCGTCAGCGGGAGGGCCTACAATGAGCAGTTCTTC.